The TCR beta chain described here comes from a study of cytomegalovirus exposure and HLA in healthy donors. Amplification used 60 Vbeta primers and 13 Jbeta primers. Measured with immunoSEQ multiplex PCR; TCRdb has only the in-frame clones, and not every one. Altogether about 84,000 clones are present, around 78% being singletons, with the ten largest covering around 2.6%. The CDR3 is made up of 16 amino acids. The germline V gene encodes CDR1 KGHSH and CDR2 LQKENI. Trimming shortened V by 5 bases and J by 4 bases, and 17 bases separated the two germline ends. Sequencing was performed on PBMCs. The V and J genes are TRBV18 and TRBJ2-2, with TRBD1 as a possible D gene (6 bases). The receptor was isolated from a male donor in good health and CMV-seropositive. The CDR3 is CASSSQQGQATGELFF. CDR3 coding DNA: TGTGCCAGCTCATCTCAGCAGGGACAAGCCACCGGGGAGCTGTTTTTT.